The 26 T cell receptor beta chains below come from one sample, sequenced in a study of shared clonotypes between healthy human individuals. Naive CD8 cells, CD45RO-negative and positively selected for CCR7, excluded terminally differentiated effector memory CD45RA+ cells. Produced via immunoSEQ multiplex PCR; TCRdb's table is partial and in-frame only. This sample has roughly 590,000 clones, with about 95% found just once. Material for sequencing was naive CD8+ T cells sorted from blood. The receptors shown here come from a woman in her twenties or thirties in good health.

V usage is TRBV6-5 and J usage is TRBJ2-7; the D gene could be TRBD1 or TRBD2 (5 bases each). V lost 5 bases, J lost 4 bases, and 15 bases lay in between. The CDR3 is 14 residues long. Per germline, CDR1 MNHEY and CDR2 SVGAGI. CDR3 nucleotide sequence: TGTGCCAGCAGTGAGGCGGGCAGGGTTTACGAGCAGTACTTC. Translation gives CASSEAGRVYEQYF.

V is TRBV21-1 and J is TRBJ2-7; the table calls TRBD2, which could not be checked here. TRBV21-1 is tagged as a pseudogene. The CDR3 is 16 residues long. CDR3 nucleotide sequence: TGTGCCAGCAGCAAAGCGGGGACTAGCGGGAGGTACGAGCAGTACTTC. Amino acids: CASSKAGTSGRYEQYF.

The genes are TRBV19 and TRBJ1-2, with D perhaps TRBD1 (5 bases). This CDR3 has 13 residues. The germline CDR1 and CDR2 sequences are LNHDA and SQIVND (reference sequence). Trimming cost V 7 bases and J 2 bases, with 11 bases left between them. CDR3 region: CASKGAGNYGYTF. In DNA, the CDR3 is TGTGCCAGTAAAGGGGCCGGGAACTATGGCTACACCTTC. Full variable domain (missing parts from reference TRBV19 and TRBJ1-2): DGGITQSPKYLFRKEGQNVTLSCEQNLNHDAMYWYRQDPGQGLRLIYYSQIVNDFQKGDIAEGYSVSREKKESFPLTVTSAQKNPTAFYLCASKGAGNYGYTFGSGTRLTVV.

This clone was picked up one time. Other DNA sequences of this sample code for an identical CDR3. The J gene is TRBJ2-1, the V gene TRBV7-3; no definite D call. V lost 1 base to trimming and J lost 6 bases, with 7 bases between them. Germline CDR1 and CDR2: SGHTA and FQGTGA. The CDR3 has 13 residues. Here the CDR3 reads CASSLISGNEQFF. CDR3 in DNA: TGTGCCAGCAGCTTAATCTCGGGCAATGAGCAGTTCTTC. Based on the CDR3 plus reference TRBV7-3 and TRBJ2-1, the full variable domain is GAGVSQTPSNKVTEKGKYVELRCDPISGHTALYWYRQSLGQGPEFLIYFQGTGAADDSGLPNDRFFAVRPEGSVSTLKIQRTERGDSAVYLCASSLISGNEQFFGPGTRLTVL.

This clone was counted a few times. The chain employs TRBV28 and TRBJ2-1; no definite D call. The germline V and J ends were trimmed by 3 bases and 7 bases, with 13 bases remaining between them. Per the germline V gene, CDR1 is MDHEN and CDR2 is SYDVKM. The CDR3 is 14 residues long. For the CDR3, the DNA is TGTGCCAGCAGTTTTCGCTTGGTGGGGAATGAGCAGTTCTTC. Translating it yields CASSFRLVGNEQFF. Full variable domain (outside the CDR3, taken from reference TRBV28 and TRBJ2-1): DVKVTQSSRYLVKRTGEKVFLECVQDMDHENMFWYRQDPGLGLRLIYFSYDVKMKEKGDIPEGYSVSREKKERFSLILESASTNQTSMYLCASSFRLVGNEQFFGPGTRLTVL.

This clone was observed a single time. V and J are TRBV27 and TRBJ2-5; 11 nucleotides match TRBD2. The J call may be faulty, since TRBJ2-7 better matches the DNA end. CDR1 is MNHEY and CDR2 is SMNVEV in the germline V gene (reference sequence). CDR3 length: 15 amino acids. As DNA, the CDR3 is TGTGCCAGCAGTTTATCGGGACTAGCGGCCTACGAGCAGTACTTC. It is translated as CASSLSGLAAYEQYF.

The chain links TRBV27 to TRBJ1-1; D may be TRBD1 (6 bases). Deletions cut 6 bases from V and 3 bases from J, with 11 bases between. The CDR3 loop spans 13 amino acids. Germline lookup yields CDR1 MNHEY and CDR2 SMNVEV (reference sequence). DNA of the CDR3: TGTGCCAGCAGCCTGGACAGATACACTGAAGCTTTCTTT. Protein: CASSLDRYTEAFF.

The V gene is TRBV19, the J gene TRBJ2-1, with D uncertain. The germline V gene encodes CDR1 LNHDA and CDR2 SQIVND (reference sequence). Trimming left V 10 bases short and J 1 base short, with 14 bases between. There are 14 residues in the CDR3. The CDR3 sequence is CATSRGLSYNEQFF. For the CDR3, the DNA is TGTGCCACCTCTCGAGGCCTGTCCTACAATGAGCAGTTCTTC.

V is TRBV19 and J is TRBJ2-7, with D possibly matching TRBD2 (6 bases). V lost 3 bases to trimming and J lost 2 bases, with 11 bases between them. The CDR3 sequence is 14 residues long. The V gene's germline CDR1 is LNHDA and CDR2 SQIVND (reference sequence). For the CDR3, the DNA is TGTGCCAGTAGTATGATAGGCGGGGCCTACGAGCAGTACTTC. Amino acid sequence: CASSMIGGAYEQYF.

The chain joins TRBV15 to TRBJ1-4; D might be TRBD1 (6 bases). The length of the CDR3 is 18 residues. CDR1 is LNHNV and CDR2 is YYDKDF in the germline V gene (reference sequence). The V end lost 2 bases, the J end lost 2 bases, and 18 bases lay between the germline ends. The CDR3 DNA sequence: TGTGCCACCAGCAGAATTGGGGGGCGCCAGGGTACTAATGAAAAACTGTTTTTT. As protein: CATSRIGGRQGTNEKLFF.

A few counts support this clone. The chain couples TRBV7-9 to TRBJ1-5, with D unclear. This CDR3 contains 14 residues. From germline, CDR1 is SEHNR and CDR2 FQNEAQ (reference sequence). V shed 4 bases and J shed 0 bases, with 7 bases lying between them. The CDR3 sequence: CASSSRSSNQPQHF. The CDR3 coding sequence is TGTGCCAGCAGCTCAAGGAGTAGCAATCAGCCCCAGCATTTT.

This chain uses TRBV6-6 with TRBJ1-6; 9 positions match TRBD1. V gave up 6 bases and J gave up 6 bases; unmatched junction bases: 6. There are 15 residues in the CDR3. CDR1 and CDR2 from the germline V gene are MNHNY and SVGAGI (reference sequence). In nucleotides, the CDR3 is TGTGCCAGCAGCCCTGACAGGGGGGTTAATTCACCCCTCCACTTT. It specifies CASSPDRGVNSPLHF.

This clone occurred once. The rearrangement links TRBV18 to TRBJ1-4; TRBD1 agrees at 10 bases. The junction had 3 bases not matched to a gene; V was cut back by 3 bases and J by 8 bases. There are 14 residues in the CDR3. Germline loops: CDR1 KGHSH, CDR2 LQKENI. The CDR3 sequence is CASSPTGGWEKLFF. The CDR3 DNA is TGTGCCAGCTCACCGACAGGGGGCTGGGAAAAACTGTTTTTT.

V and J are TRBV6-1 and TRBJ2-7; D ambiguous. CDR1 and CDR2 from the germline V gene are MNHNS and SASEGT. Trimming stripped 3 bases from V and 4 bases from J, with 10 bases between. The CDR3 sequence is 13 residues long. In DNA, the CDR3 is TGTGCCAGCAGTGATGGGATTGGGTACGAGCAGTACTTC. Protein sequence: CASSDGIGYEQYF.

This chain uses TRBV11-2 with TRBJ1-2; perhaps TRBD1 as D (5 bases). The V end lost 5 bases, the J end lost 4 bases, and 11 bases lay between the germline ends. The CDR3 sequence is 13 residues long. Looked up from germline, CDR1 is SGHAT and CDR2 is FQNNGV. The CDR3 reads CASSLGHIYGYTF. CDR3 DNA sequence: TGTGCCAGCAGCCTCGGACATATCTATGGCTACACCTTC.

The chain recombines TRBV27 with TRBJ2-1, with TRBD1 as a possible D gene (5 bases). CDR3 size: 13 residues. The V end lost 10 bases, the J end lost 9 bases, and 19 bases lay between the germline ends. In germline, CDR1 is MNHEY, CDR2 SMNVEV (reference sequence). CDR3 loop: CATYRAQGFEQFF. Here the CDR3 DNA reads TGTGCCACCTACCGCGCCCAGGGATTTGAGCAGTTCTTC.

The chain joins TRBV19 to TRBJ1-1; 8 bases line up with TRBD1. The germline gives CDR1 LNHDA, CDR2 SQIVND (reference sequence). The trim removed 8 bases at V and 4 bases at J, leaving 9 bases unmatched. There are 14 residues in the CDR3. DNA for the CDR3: TGTGCCAGTGACCTCGGACAGGGACCCACTGAAGCTTTCTTT. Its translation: CASDLGQGPTEAFF. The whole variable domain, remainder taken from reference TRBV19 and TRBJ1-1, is DGGITQSPKYLFRKEGQNVTLSCEQNLNHDAMYWYRQDPGQGLRLIYYSQIVNDFQKGDIAEGYSVSREKKESFPLTVTSAQKNPTAFYLCASDLGQGPTEAFFGQGTRLTVV.

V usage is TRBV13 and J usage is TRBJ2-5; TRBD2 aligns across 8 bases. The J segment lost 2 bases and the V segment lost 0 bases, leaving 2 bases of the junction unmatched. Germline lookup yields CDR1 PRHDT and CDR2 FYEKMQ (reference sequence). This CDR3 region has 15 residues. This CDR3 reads CASSLGLAGQETQYF. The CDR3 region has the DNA TGTGCCAGCAGCTTAGGGCTAGCGGGTCAAGAGACCCAGTACTTC.

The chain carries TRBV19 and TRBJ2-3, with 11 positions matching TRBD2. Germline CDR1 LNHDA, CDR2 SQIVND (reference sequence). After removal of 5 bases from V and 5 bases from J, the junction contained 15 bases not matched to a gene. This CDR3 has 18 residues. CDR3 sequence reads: CASSPTSILAGEKDTQYF. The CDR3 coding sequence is TGTGCCAGTAGTCCAACCTCCATACTAGCGGGAGAAAAAGATACGCAGTATTTT.

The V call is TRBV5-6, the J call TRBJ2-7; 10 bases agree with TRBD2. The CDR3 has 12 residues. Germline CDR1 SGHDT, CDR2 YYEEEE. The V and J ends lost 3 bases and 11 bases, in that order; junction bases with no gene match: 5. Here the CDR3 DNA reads TGTGCCAGCAGCTCGGACGGGACTAGCGAGTACTTC. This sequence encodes CASSSDGTSEYF.

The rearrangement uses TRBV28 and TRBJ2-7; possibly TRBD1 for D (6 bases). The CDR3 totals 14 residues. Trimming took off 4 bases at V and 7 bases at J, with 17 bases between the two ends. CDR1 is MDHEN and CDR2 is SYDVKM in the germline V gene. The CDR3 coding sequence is TGTGCCAGCAGTTCGGGACACCGAGCTGTGGAGCAGTACTTC. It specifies CASSSGHRAVEQYF.

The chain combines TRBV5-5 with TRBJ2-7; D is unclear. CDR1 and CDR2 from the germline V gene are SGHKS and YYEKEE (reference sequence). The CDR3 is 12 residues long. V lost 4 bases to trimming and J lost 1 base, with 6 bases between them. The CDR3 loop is CASSLQSYEQYF. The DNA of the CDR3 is TGTGCCAGCAGCCTACAGTCCTACGAGCAGTACTTC.

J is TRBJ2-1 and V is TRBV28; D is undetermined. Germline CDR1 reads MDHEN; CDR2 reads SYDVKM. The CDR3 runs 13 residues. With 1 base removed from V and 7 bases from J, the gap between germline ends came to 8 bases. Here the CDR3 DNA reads TGTGCCAGCAGTTTATCAGCGTGGAATGAGCAGTTCTTC. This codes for CASSLSAWNEQFF.

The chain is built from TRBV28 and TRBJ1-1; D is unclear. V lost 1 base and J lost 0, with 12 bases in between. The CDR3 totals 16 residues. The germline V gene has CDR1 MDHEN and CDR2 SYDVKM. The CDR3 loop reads CASSLLLRGVNTEAFF. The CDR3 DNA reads TGTGCCAGCAGTTTATTGTTGCGGGGAGTGAACACTGAAGCTTTCTTT. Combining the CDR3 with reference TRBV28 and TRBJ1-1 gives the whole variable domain DVKVTQSSRYLVKRTGEKVFLECVQDMDHENMFWYRQDPGLGLRLIYFSYDVKMKEKGDIPEGYSVSREKKERFSLILESASTNQTSMYLCASSLLLRGVNTEAFFGQGTRLTVV.

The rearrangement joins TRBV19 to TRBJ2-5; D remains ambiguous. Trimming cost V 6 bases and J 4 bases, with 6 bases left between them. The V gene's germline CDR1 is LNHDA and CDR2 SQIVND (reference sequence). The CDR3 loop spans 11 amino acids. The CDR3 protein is CASSYRETQYF. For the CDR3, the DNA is TGTGCCAGTAGCTACCGAGAGACCCAGTACTTC.

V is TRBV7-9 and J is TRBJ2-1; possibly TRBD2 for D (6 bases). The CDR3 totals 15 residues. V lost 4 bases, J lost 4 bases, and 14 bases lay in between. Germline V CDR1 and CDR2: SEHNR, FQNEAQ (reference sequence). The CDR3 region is CASSSRLEGYNEQFF. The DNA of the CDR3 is TGTGCCAGCAGCTCTCGGCTGGAGGGTTACAATGAGCAGTTCTTC.